This T cell receptor (beta chain) was recorded in a study of blood T cell repertoires in COVID-19. Study overall: Samples of COVID-19 (acute and convalescent) were obtained from the United States, Italy and Spain. In each case, the material was cDNA or gDNA derived from T cells, B-cell-depleted T cells, or PBMCs.

The method was immunoSEQ multiplex PCR; TCRdb's version includes in-frame clones alone and lacks a portion of them. The data contain under 300,000 clones, just under 85% of them singletons. Cohorts were based on clinical histories the participants reported. The receptor's source is a man aged 40-49 years who had recovered from COVID-19. Sequenced sample: PBMCs or T cells enriched from blood (not recorded which).

The CDR3 region is CASSLKRESPYNEQFF. The CDR3 nucleotides read TGTGCCAGCAGCCTGAAGCGGGAGTCCCCCTACAATGAGCAGTTCTTC. V and J are TRBV7-8 and TRBJ2-1, with TRBD2 identical over 8 bases. CDR3 length: 16 amino acids. Germline V gene data show CDR1 as SGHVS and CDR2 as FQNEAQ. The V and J ends lost 5 bases and 2 bases, in that order; junction bases with no gene match: 8.